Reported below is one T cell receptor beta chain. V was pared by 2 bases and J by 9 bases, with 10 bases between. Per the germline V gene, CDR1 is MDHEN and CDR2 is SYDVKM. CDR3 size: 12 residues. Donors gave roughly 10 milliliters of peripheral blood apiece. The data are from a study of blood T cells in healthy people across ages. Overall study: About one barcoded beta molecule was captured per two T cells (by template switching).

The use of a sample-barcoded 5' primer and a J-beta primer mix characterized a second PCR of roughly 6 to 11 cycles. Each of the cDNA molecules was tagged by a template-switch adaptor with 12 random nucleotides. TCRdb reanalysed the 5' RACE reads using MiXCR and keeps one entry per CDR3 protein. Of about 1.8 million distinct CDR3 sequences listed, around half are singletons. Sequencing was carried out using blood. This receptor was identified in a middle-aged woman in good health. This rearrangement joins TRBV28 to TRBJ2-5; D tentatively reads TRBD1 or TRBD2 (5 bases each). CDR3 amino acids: CASSLRLGAQYF. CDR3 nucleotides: TGTGCCAGCAGTTTACGACTGGGGGCCCAGTACTTC.